Following are 18 T cell receptor beta chains from one sample sequenced in a study of blood T cells in healthy people across ages. PCR was performed a second time for roughly 7 to 12 cycles using a sample-barcoded 5' primer and a J-beta primer mix. A single record per CDR3 protein comes from TCRdb applying MiXCR to the 5' RACE reads. Of about 380,000 distinct CDR3 sequences listed, approximately 52% are singletons. Specimen: blood. The receptor set was obtained from a man aged 55 to 70 in good health.

V is TRBV6-5 and J is TRBJ2-1, with 8 bases identical to TRBD2. The germline CDR1 and CDR2 sequences are MNHEY and SVGAGI. The CDR3 has 16 amino acids. Unmatched junction bases numbered 7, after V lost 6 bases and J lost 0 bases. The CDR3 nucleotides are TGTGCCAGCAGGACGAGCGGGAGTTCCTCCTACAATGAGCAGTTCTTC. Its protein product is CASRTSGSSSYNEQFF.

CDR3 in DNA: TGCGCCAGCAGCTTGGTTGCCGGGACACAGGGCTCTGGGGCCAACGTCCTGACTTTC. Translated, it gives CASSLVAGTQGSGANVLTF. V gene TRBV5-1 combines with J gene TRBJ2-6, with a tentative D call TRBD1 (6 bases). Trimming took 0 bases from V and 0 from J, leaving 16 bases between them. CDR1 SGHRS and CDR2 YFSETQ come from the germline V gene. This CDR3 has 19 amino acids. Full variable domain (missing parts from reference TRBV5-1 and TRBJ2-6): KAGVTQTPRYLIKTRGQQVTLSCSPISGHRSVSWYQQTPGQGLQFLFEYFSETQRNKGNFPGRFSGRQFSNSRSEMNVSTLELGDSALYLCASSLVAGTQGSGANVLTFGAGSRLTVL.

The chain carries TRBV10-2 and TRBJ2-7; D possibly corresponds to TRBD1 (6 bases). Judging by the DNA end, TRBJ2-4 fits better; the J call may be wrong. The CDR3 has 12 residues. Germline-derived CDR1 and CDR2 are WSHSY and SAAADI. The CDR3 spells CASMDRKNIQYF. In nucleotides, the CDR3 is TGCGCCAGCATGGACAGAAAAAACATTCAGTACTTC.

The gene calls are TRBV5-1 and TRBJ2-5; 12 bases are a match to TRBD2. CDR1 and CDR2 from the germline V gene are SGHRS and YFSETQ. V lost 0 bases, J lost 11 bases, and 11 bases stayed unmatched. The CDR3 runs to 16 residues. This CDR3 is CASSLGPSGGASEQYF. CDR3 in DNA: TGCGCCAGCAGCTTGGGTCCTAGCGGGGGGGCCTCTGAGCAGTACTTC.

This chain links TRBV6-5 with TRBJ2-5; perhaps D is TRBD1 or TRBD2 (6 bases each). The J call may be faulty, since TRBJ2-7 better matches the DNA end. Germline V CDR1 and CDR2: MNHEY, SVGAGI. The CDR3 has 16 residues. CDR3 protein: CASSYSGGLPMSEQYF. The CDR3 region has the DNA TGTGCCAGCAGTTACTCTGGGGGGCTCCCGATGAGCGAGCAGTACTTC.

The rearrangement links TRBV7-9 to TRBJ2-7, with 7 bases that match TRBD1. The tail of the sequence fits TRBJ2-5 better, so the J call may be wrong. Germline V gene data show CDR1 as SEHNR and CDR2 as FQNEAQ (reference sequence). This CDR3 region has 15 residues. Here the CDR3 reads CASSLDPGGLETQYF. The CDR3, as DNA: TGTGCCAGCAGCTTAGATCCAGGGGGATTAGAGACCCAGTACTTC.

This clonotype came up a few times. The V and J genes are TRBV29-1 and TRBJ1-2; 7 positions match TRBD1. With V trimmed by 0 bases and J by 2 bases, 3 bases remained unmatched. CDR1 is SQVTM, CDR2 ANQGSEA, per germline. The CDR3 has 14 residues. The CDR3, as DNA: TGCAGCGTTGAAGAAGCCAGGGGGAACTATGGCTACACCTTC. Its protein product is CSVEEARGNYGYTF.

The V and J genes are TRBV12-3 or TRBV12-4 and TRBJ2-2; either TRBD1 or TRBD2 may supply D (6 bases each). The germline V and J ends were trimmed by 7 bases and 9 bases, with 21 bases remaining between them. This CDR3 spans 15 amino acids. In DNA form, the CDR3 reads TGTGCCAGCAAGGAGTTGGGGGGCAAGGACCGGGAGCTGTTTTTT. Its protein product is CASKELGGKDRELFF.

This chain's CDR3 is CAISESGGRSFEQYF. CDR3 coding DNA: TGTGCCATCAGTGAGTCGGGCGGGAGGAGTTTCGAGCAGTACTTC. The J gene is TRBJ2-4, the V gene TRBV10-3; TRBD2 aligns across 8 bases. The end of the DNA is better explained by TRBJ2-7, so the J call may be wrong. The CDR3 runs to 15 residues. Germline CDR1 and CDR2: ENHRY and SYGVKD.

The chain has TRBV7-6 and TRBJ1-1, with D possibly matching TRBD1 (6 bases). From germline, CDR1 is SGHVS and CDR2 FNYEAQ. Between the trimmed V and J ends, which lost 5 bases and 4 bases, there was a span of 17 bases. CDR3 length: 15 residues. The CDR3 DNA is TGTGCCAGCAGCCCACAGAAACAGGGAGGCACTGAAGCTTTCTTT. Translated, it gives CASSPQKQGGTEAFF. Complete variable domain (other parts from reference TRBV7-6 and TRBJ1-1): GAGVSQSPRYKVTKRGQDVALRCDPISGHVSLYWYRQALGQGPEFLTYFNYEAQQDKSGLPNDRFSAERPEGSISTLTIQRTEQRDSAMYRCASSPQKQGGTEAFFGQGTRLTVV.

As to this clonotype: Being one base from a much bigger clone, this may be a read error. The chain recombines TRBV27 with TRBJ2-5; 9 bases are a match to TRBD2. The CDR3 extends over 16 amino acids. The germline gives CDR1 MNHEY, CDR2 SMNVEV (reference sequence). The CDR3 bases are TGTGCCTGCAGTTTGGGGCTGGCTAGCGGGAATAGTGAGCAGTACTTC. It encodes CACSLGLASGNSEQYF.

This chain links TRBV9 with TRBJ2-7, with a tentative D call TRBD1 (5 bases). The CDR3 runs to 14 residues. Germline CDR1 SGDLS, CDR2 YYNGEE. V was trimmed by 4 bases and J by 2 bases, leaving 13 bases between them. This CDR3 reads CASSSSWGAYEQYF. The DNA of the CDR3 is TGTGCCAGCAGCTCCTCGTGGGGCGCCTACGAGCAGTACTTC.

The chain carries TRBV6-5 and TRBJ1-1; 9 bases match TRBD1. This CDR3 spans 15 amino acids. CDR1 and CDR2 (germline): MNHEY, SVGAGI. J gave up 4 bases and V 4 bases, and 7 bases lay outside the gene matches. CDR3 coding DNA: TGTGCCAGCAGTTTACAACAGGGGGCGAGCACTGAAGCTTTCTTT. Protein: CASSLQQGASTEAFF.

To note about this clonotype: A clone one base away is much larger, so this may be a read error. The chain has TRBV20-1 and TRBJ2-1, with D perhaps TRBD1 (5 bases). The J call could be wrong; TRBJ2-7 is a better fit for the DNA end. The CDR3 contains 15 residues. CDR1 DFQATT and CDR2 SNEGSKA come from the germline V gene (reference sequence). The CDR3 DNA reads as TGCAGTGCTAGAGATGGCAGGGCTACGTACAATGAGCAGTACTTC. It yields the protein CSARDGRATYNEQYF.

A note on this clonotype: A much bigger clone sits one base away, suggesting this may be a read error. The rearrangement links TRBV6-2 or TRBV6-3 to TRBJ2-5, with 10 bases fitting TRBD2. The CDR3 is made up of 13 amino acids. Germline values: CDR1 MNHEY, CDR2 SVGEGT. V lost 6 bases to trimming and J lost 11 bases; unmatched junction nucleotides: 9. The CDR3 nucleotides are TGTGCCAGCAGCCTAAAGCGGGAGGGAGGGCAGTACTTC. It yields the protein CASSLKREGGQYF.

The chain uses TRBV20-1 and TRBJ2-7; possibly TRBD1 for D (6 bases). CDR1 and CDR2 from the germline V gene are DFQATT and SNEGSKA (reference sequence). The CDR3 is 12 residues long. CDR3 in DNA: TGCAGCGGTTCCGACAGGCCCTACGAGCAGTACTTC. Translated, it gives CSGSDRPYEQYF.

At least ten counts were recorded for this clonotype. The genes are TRBV11-2 and TRBJ2-3; a possible D gene is TRBD2 (7 bases). The CDR3 length is 15 residues. Per germline, CDR1 SGHAT and CDR2 FQNNGV. The germline V and J ends were trimmed by 3 bases and 5 bases, with 15 bases remaining between them. The CDR3 here is CASSFVGGPLDTQYF. CDR3 nucleotides: TGTGCCAGCAGCTTTGTGGGGGGGCCCTTAGATACGCAGTATTTT.

This clonotype has only a few counts. V usage is TRBV20-1 and J usage is TRBJ2-1, with D possibly being TRBD2 (6 bases). Trimming shortened V by 5 bases and J by 5 bases, and 22 bases separated the two germline ends. CDR1 and CDR2 from the germline V gene are DFQATT and SNEGSKA (reference sequence). This CDR3 spans 16 amino acids. For the CDR3, the DNA is TGCAGTGCTGCGTCCCCTCGGGGCGGGACCGACAATGAGCAGTTCTTC. Translated: CSAASPRGGTDNEQFF.